This TCR beta chain appears in the sequencing data of a study of blood T cell repertoires in COVID-19. Germline CDR1 MNHEY, CDR2 SVGAGI. V lost 6 bases and J 7 bases, leaving 16 bases between the germline ends. This CDR3 is built from 15 residues. The method was immunoSEQ multiplex PCR; TCRdb's version includes in-frame clones alone and lacks a portion of them. Here the sample spans 140,000 to 150,000 clones, approximately 80% being singletons. Only a few counts were recorded for this clone. V is TRBV6-5 and J is TRBJ1-6; TRBD1 is a possible D gene (5 bases). Source material: peripheral blood. The sequence came from a human donor in a cohort sampled during active COVID-19. The CDR3 DNA is TGTGCCAGCAGCTTTAAATCTGGGGCGAATTCACCCCTCCACTTT. This gives the protein CASSFKSGANSPLHF.